This note documents a single TCR beta chain sequence. These data belong to a study of blood T cell repertoires in COVID-19. Study overall: Sites in the United States, Italy and Spain provided acute and convalescent COVID-19 samples. Sources were T cells, B-cell-depleted T cells, or PBMCs; the material itself was cDNA or gDNA.

How the authors handled the data: Reference gene primer amplification gave nucleated cell count estimates. Using immunoSEQ multiplex PCR, the repertoire was profiled, and TCRdb retains in-frame clones only, with some absent. Clonal size and the V and J genes are those of that table, whereas D and trimming came from the DNA. The repertoire holds over 120,000 clones, approximately 83% seen once, with more than 3.5% in the top ten. This CDR3 has 16 residues. The germline gives CDR1 LGHDT, CDR2 YNNKEL (reference sequence). With 0 bases clipped from V and 7 bases from J, the junction kept 11 bases outside the gene matches.

The sequenced material came from peripheral blood. The receptor comes from a woman between 55 and 75 years old with acute or convalescent COVID-19. The chain has TRBV3-1 (or the pseudogene TRBV3-2) and TRBJ2-7; 8 positions agree with TRBD2. CDR3 bases: TGTGCCAGCAGCCAAGATGGGACTAGGAGGTACGGGGAGCAGTACTTC. Its protein product is CASSQDGTRRYGEQYF.